A selection of T cell receptor beta chains follows, all from one sample in a study of T-cell reconstitution after alpha-beta-depleted transplantation in children. TCRdb fed the PCR reads into MiXCR, producing one record per CDR3 protein. The sample holds 65,000 to 85,000 distinct CDR3 sequences, roughly a tenth seen once. The sample in question was PBMCs, obtained before TCRalphabeta/CD19-depleted stem cell transplant. Receptors originate from a boy aged 5-17 years with acute myeloid leukemia, due to receive a stem cell transplant. The CDR3 runs from the conserved cysteine through the conserved F or W. The D gene is left open where the match is weak. Clone size is not always given. Where it is, it says once, few, many or a class for expanded clones.

D | size | J | V | CDR3 | DNA
TRBD2 | many | TRBJ2-5 | TRBV7-6 | CASSLGGGPSQETQYF | TGTGCCAGCAGCTTGGGCGGGGGGCCCTCCCAAGAGACCCAGTACTTC
TRBD1 | many | TRBJ1-3 | TRBV3-1 | CASSRNRDRGNTIYF | TGTGCCAGCAGCCGAAACCGGGACAGGGGAAACACCATATATTTT
TRBD1 | many | TRBJ1-4 | TRBV7-2 | CASSYDRAKLFF | TGTGCCAGCAGCTACGACAGGGCAAAACTGTTTTTT
TRBD2 | many | TRBJ2-7 | TRBV7-2 | CASSSPLAGGPSEQYF | TGTGCCAGCAGCTCCCCTCTAGCGGGAGGTCCCTCCGAGCAGTACTTC
TRBD1 | many | TRBJ1-1 | TRBV12-3/TRBV12-4 | CASRSDRATEAFF | TGTGCCAGCAGGTCCGACAGGGCCACTGAAGCTTTCTTT
- | - | TRBJ1-1 | TRBV29-1 | CSVDAATEAFF | TGCAGCGTAGACGCCGCCACTGAAGCTTTCTTT
- | many | TRBJ2-2 | TRBV29-1 | CSVPLGVAGELFF | TGCAGCGTCCCCCTGGGGGTAGCCGGAGAGCTGTTTTTT
TRBD2 | many | TRBJ2-2 | TRBV10-3 | CAAGTSGGLNTGELFF | TGTGCCGCCGGGACTAGCGGGGGTCTTAACACCGGGGAGCTGTTTTTT
- | many | TRBJ2-7 | TRBV9 | CASSVNGQIYEQYF | TGTGCCAGCAGCGTTAACGGACAGATCTACGAGCAGTACTTC
TRBD2 | many | TRBJ2-3 | TRBV7-9 | CASSLLWPAGGTDTQYF | TGTGCCAGCAGCTTACTTTGGCCAGCGGGGGGCACAGATACGCAGTATTTT
TRBD1 | few | TRBJ2-7 | TRBV5-4 | CASSLLKTGAYEQYF | TGTGCCAGCAGCTTGTTAAAGACAGGGGCCTACGAGCAGTACTTC
TRBD1 | many | TRBJ1-5 | TRBV20-1 | CSATRQGANNQPQHF | TGCAGTGCTACCCGACAGGGGGCTAACAATCAGCCCCAGCATTTT
TRBD1 | many | TRBJ2-1 | TRBV10-3 | CAIARDRGRNEQFF | TGTGCCATCGCCCGGGACAGGGGGCGAAATGAGCAGTTCTTC
- | many | TRBJ1-4 | TRBV5-1 | CASSGDDRDPWREKLFF | TGCGCCAGCAGCGGCGATGATCGGGACCCTTGGAGGGAAAAACTGTTTTTT
- | many | TRBJ2-7 | TRBV12-3/TRBV12-4 | CASSRTGTLYEQYF | TGTGCCAGCAGCCGAACCGGGACCCTCTACGAGCAGTACTTC
- | once | TRBJ1-4 | TRBV6-1 | CASRPTGGDEKLFF | TGTGCCAGCAGACCCACGGGGGGCGATGAAAAACTGTTTTTT
- | - | TRBJ1-2 | TRBV11-2 | CASSPGTTGGYTF | TGTGCCAGCAGCCCTGGGACAACAGGGGGCTACACCTTC
TRBD2 | - | TRBJ2-3 | TRBV7-8 | CASSLEPGGGGDTQYF | TGTGCCAGCAGCTTAGAGCCGGGAGGTGGTGGAGATACGCAGTATTTT
- | many | TRBJ1-1 | TRBV6-5 | CASTRTLGTEAFF | TGTGCCAGCACCCGGACCCTTGGGACTGAAGCTTTCTTT
- | - | TRBJ2-2 | TRBV30 | CAWSVQRFTGDLFF | TGTGCCTGGAGTGTTCAGCGGTTTACCGGGGACCTGTTTTTT
TRBD1 | many | TRBJ2-7 | TRBV29-1 | CSVVGEGVLQGARTYEQYF | TGCAGCGTCGTGGGCGAAGGGGTTCTCCAGGGGGCTCGGACCTACGAGCAGTACTTC
- | many | TRBJ2-1 | TRBV27 | CASQPPTGNSYNEQFF | TGTGCCAGCCAGCCCCCAACAGGAAACTCCTACAATGAGCAGTTCTTC
TRBD1 | - | TRBJ1-5 | TRBV18 | CASSHGQGSNQPQHF | TGTGCCAGCTCACATGGACAGGGGAGCAATCAGCCCCAGCATTTT
TRBD2 | many | TRBJ2-1 | TRBV27 | CASSIIAGGLGSEQFF | TGTGCCAGCAGTATCATAGCGGGAGGGTTAGGTAGCGAGCAGTTCTTC
- | many | TRBJ1-2 | TRBV7-8 | CASSARRRTISYTF | TGTGCCAGCAGCGCACGGCGTCGCACTATTAGCTACACCTTC
- | - | TRBJ2-6 | TRBV15 | CATSRKGSGANVLTF | TGTGCCACCAGCAGAAAGGGGTCCGGGGCCAACGTCCTGACTTTC
- | many | TRBJ2-1 | TRBV6-5 | CASSYLLGQGIRYEQFF | TGTGCCAGCAGTTACCTTCTGGGGCAGGGGATAAGATATGAGCAGTTCTTC
- | many | TRBJ1-2 | TRBV11-2 | CASSHPRGLPSHIYGYTF | TGTGCCAGCAGCCACCCCAGGGGACTTCCCTCCCATATCTATGGCTACACCTTC
- | many | TRBJ2-6 | TRBV4-3 | CASSPASGANVLTF | TGCGCCAGCAGCCCTGCCTCTGGGGCCAACGTCCTGACTTTC
- | many | TRBJ2-3 | TRBV5-6 | CASSLGLPSTDTQYF | TGTGCCAGCAGCTTGGGACTTCCAAGCACAGATACGCAGTATTTT
TRBD2 | many | TRBJ2-7 | TRBV24-1 | CATSDLTSGIDEQYF | TGTGCCACCAGTGATTTGACTAGCGGGATCGACGAGCAGTACTTC
- | many | TRBJ2-5 | TRBV5-8 | CASSHGPGGTQYF | TGTGCCAGCAGCCACGGGCCCGGCGGGACCCAGTACTTC
TRBD2 | few | TRBJ2-1 | TRBV5-6 | CASSLVTSGSSAEQFF | TGTGCCAGCAGCTTGGTGACTAGCGGGAGTAGTGCTGAGCAGTTCTTC
TRBD1 | few | TRBJ2-5 | TRBV10-3 | CAISQDRETRKTQYF | TGTGCCATCAGTCAGGACAGGGAGACCCGGAAGACCCAGTACTTC
- | - | TRBJ1-5 | TRBV11-3 | CASTPWDFGRNQPQHF | TGTGCCAGCACCCCTTGGGACTTTGGGCGCAATCAGCCCCAGCATTTT
TRBD1 | many | TRBJ1-5 | TRBV5-1 | CASSFTGGQPQHF | TGCGCCAGCAGCTTCACAGGGGGTCAGCCCCAGCATTTT
TRBD2 | many | TRBJ2-1 | TRBV9 | CASSVGLTSGYNEQFF | TGTGCCAGCAGCGTAGGTTTGACTAGCGGTTACAATGAGCAGTTCTTC
- | - | TRBJ2-1 | TRBV5-6 | CASSWNRVLKGDEQFF | TGTGCCAGCAGCTGGAACCGGGTCCTCAAGGGCGATGAGCAGTTCTTC
TRBD2 | few | TRBJ2-1 | TRBV29-1 | CSVGGTSVYNEQFF | TGCAGCGTTGGGGGGACTAGCGTCTACAATGAGCAGTTCTTC
- | many | TRBJ2-7 | TRBV28 | CASSLTGQPGAYEQYF | TGTGCCAGCAGTTTAACGGGGCAGCCCGGAGCTTACGAGCAGTACTTC